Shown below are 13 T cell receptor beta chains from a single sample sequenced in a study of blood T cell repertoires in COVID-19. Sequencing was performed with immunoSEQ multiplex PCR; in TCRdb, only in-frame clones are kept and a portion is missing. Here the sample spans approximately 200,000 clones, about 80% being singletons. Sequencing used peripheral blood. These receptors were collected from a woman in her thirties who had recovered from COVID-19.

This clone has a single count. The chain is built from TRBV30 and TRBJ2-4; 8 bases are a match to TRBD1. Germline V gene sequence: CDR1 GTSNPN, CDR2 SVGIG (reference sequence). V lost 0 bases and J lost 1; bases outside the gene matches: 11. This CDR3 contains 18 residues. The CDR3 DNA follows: TGTGCCTGGAGTGTAGCAGGCAGGGGGCAGGGGGCCAAAAACATTCAGTACTTC. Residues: CAWSVAGRGQGAKNIQYF.

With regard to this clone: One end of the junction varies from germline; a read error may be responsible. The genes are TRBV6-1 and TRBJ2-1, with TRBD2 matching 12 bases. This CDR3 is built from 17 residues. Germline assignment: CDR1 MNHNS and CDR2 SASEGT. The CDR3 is CASSGLAGVPSFNEQFF. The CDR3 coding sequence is TGTGCCAGCAGTGGACTAGCGGGAGTGCCGTCCTTCAATGAGCAGTTCTTC.

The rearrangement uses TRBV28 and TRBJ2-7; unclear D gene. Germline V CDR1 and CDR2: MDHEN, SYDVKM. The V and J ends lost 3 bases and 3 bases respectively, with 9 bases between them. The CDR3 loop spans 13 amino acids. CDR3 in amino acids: CASSFQFFYEQYF. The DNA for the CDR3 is TGTGCCAGCAGTTTTCAGTTTTTCTACGAGCAGTACTTC.

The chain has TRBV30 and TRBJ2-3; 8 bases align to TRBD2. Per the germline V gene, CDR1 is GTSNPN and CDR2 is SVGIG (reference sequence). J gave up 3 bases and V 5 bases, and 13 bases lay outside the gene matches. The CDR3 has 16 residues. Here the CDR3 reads CAWGMTGGPGTDTQYF. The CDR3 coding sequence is TGTGCCTGGGGGATGACGGGAGGGCCAGGGACAGATACGCAGTATTTT.

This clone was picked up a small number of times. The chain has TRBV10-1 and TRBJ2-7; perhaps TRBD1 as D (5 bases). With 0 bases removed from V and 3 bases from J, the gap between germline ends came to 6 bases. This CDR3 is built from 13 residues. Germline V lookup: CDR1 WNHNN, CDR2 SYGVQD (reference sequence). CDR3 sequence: CASSESGDYEQYF. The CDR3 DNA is TGCGCCAGCAGTGAGTCAGGGGACTACGAGCAGTACTTC.

The chain's CDR3 is CASSSAGTGDEKLFF. DNA of the CDR3: TGCGCCAGCAGCTCGGCCGGGACAGGGGACGAAAAACTGTTTTTT. The genes are TRBV5-1 and TRBJ1-4; 10 bases are shared with TRBD1. The CDR3 sequence is 15 residues long. J was trimmed by 8 bases and V by 3 bases; bases with no gene match: 7. Germline V gene data show CDR1 as SGHRS and CDR2 as YFSETQ.

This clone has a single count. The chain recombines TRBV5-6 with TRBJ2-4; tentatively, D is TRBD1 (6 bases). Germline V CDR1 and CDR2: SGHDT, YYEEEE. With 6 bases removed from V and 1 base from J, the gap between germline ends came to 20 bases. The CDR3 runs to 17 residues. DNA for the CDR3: TGTGCCAGCACCTTCGGCTTTAAACAGGGTGCCAAAAACATTCAGTACTTC. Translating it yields CASTFGFKQGAKNIQYF.

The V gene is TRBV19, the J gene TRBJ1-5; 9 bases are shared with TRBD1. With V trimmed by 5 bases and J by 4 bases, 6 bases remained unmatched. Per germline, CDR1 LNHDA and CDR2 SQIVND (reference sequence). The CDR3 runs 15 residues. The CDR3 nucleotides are TGTGCCAGTAGTCCTGGGACAGGGCAGAATCAGCCCCAGCATTTT. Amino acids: CASSPGTGQNQPQHF. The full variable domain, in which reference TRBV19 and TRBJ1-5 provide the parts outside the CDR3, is DGGITQSPKYLFRKEGQNVTLSCEQNLNHDAMYWYRQDPGQGLRLIYYSQIVNDFQKGDIAEGYSVSREKKESFPLTVTSAQKNPTAFYLCASSPGTGQNQPQHFGDGTRLSIL.

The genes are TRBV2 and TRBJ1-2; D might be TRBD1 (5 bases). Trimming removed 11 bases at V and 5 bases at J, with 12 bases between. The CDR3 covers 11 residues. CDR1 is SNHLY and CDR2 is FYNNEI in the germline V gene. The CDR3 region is CASSTDYGYTF. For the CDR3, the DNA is TGTGCCTCCTCGACAGATTATGGCTACACCTTC.

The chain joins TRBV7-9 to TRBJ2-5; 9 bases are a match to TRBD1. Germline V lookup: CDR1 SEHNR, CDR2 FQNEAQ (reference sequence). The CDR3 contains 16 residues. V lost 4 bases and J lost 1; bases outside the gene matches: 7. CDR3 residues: CASSSPGQGPQETQYF. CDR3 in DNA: TGTGCCAGCAGCTCTCCGGGACAGGGCCCCCAAGAGACCCAGTACTTC.

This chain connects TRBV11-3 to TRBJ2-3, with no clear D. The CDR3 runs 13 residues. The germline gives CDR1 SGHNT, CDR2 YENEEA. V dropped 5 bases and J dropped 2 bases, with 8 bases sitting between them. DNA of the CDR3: TGTGCCAGCAGCCAGCGCTACACAGATACGCAGTATTTT. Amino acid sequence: CASSQRYTDTQYF.

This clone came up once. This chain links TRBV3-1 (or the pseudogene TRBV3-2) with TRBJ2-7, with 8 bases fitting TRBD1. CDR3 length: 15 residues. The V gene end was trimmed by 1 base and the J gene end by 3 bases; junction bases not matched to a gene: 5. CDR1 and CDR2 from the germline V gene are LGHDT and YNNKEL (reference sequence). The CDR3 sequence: CASSQGQGANYEQYF. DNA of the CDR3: TGTGCCAGCAGCCAAGGCCAGGGGGCGAACTACGAGCAGTACTTC.

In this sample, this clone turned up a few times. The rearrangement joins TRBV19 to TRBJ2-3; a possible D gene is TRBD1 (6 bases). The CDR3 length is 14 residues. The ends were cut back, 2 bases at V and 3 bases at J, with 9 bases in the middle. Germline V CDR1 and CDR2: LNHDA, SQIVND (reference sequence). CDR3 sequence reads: CASSIQGSTDTQYF. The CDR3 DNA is TGTGCCAGTAGTATACAGGGGAGTACAGATACGCAGTATTTT.